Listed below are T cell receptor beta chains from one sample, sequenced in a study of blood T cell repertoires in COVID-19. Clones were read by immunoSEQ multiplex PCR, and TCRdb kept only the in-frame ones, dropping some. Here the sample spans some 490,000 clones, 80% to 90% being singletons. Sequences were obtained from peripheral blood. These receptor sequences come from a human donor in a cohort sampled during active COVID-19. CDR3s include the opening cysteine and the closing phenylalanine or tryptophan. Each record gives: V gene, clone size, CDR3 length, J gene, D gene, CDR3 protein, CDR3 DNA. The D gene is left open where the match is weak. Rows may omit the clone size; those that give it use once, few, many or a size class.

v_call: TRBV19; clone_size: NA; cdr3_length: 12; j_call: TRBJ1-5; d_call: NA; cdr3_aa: CASSTTVGPQHF; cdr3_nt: TGTGCCAGTAGTACGACAGTCGGGCCCCAGCATTTT
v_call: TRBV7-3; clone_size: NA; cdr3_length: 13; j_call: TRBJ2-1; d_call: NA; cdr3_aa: CASSFRTNNEQFF; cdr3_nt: TGTGCCAGCAGCTTCCGGACTAACAATGAGCAGTTCTTC
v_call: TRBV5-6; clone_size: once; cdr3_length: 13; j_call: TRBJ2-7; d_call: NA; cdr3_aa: CASSLVFGGEQYF; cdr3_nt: TGTGCCAGCAGCTTAGTCTTTGGAGGCGAGCAGTACTTC
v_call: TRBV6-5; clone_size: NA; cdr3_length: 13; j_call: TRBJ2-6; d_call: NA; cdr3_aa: CAGGISGANVLTF; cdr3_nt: TGTGCCGGGGGGATCTCTGGGGCCAACGTCCTGACTTTC
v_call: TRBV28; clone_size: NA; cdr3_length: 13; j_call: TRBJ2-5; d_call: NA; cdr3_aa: CASSLGGAETQYF; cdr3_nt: TGTGCCAGCAGTTTAGGGGGCGCGGAGACCCAGTACTTC
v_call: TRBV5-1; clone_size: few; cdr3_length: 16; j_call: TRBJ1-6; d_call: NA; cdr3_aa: CASREGASSYNSPLHF; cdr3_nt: TGCGCCAGCCGAGAGGGAGCGAGCTCCTATAATTCACCCCTCCACTTT
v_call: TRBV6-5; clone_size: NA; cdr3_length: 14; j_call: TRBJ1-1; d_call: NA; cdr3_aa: CASTSPKSGFEAFF; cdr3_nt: TGTGCCAGCACCTCCCCCAAATCAGGATTTGAAGCTTTCTTT
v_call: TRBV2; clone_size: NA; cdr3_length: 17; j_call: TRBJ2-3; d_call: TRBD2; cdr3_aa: CASSERRGMTSTDTQYF; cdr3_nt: TGTGCCAGCAGTGAACGGCGGGGGATGACTAGCACAGATACGCAGTATTTT
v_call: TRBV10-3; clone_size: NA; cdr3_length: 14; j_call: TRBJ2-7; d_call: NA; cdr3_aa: CAISDSQGRYEQYF; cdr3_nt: TGTGCCATCAGTGATTCACAGGGCCGCTACGAGCAGTACTTC
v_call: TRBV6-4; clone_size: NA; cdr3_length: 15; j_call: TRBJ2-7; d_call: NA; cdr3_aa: CASSVDLGGTYEQYF; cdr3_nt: TGTGCCAGCAGTGTCGACCTCGGCGGTACCTACGAGCAGTACTTC
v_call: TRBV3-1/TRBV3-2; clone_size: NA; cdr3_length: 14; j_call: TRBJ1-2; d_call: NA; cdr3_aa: CASSQGIQGSGYTF; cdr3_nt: TGTGCCAGCAGCCAAGGCATACAGGGCAGCGGCTACACCTTC
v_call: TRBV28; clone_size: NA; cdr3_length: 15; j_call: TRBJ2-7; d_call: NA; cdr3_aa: CASSSNRVVTYEQYF; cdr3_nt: TGTGCCAGCAGTTCGAACAGGGTAGTCACCTACGAGCAGTACTTC
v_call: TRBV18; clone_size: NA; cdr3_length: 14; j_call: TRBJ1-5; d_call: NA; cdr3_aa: CASSPVQGNQPQHF; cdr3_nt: TGTGCCAGCTCACCAGTCCAGGGCAATCAGCCCCAGCATTTT
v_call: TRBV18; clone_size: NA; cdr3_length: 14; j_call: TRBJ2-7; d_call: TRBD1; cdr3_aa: CASSPNRGPYEQYF; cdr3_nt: TGTGCCAGCTCACCTAACAGGGGGCCCTACGAGCAGTACTTC
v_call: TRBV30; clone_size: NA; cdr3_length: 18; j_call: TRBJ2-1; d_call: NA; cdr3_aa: CAWSVPTGGRGLYNEQFF; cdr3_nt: TGTGCCTGGAGTGTACCCACGGGGGGCCGGGGCCTCTACAATGAGCAGTTCTTC
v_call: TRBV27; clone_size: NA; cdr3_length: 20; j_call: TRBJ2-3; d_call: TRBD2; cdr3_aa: CASSFSVAPGLARYTDTQYF; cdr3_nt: TGTGCCAGCAGTTTTTCCGTAGCACCTGGACTAGCGAGATACACAGATACGCAGTATTTT
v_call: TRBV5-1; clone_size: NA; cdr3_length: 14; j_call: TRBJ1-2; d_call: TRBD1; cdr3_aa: CASSLTGGSYGYTF; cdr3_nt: TGCGCCAGCAGCTTGACAGGGGGTAGTTATGGCTACACCTTC
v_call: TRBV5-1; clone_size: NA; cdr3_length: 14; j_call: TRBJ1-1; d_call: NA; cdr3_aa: CASSPGGGETEAFF; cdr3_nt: TGCGCCAGCAGCCCCGGCGGGGGGGAAACTGAAGCTTTCTTT
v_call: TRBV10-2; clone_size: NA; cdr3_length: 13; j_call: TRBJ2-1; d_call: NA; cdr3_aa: CASSGALNNEQFF; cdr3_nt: TGCGCCAGCAGTGGGGCGCTTAACAATGAGCAGTTCTTC
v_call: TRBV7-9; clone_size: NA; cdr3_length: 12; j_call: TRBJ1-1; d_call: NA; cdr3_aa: CASSLEQFEAFF; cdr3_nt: TGTGCCAGCAGCTTAGAACAGTTTGAAGCTTTCTTT
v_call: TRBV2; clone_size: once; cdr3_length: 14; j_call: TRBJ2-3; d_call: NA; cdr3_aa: CASTLGDSPDTQYF; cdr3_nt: TGTGCCAGCACTCTAGGGGATTCGCCAGATACGCAGTATTTT
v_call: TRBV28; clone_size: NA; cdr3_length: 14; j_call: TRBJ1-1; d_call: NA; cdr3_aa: CASSLKRENTEAFF; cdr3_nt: TGTGCCAGCAGTTTAAAACGGGAGAACACTGAAGCTTTCTTT
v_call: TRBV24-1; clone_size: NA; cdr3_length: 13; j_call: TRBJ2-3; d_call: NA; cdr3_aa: CATSVLGEDTQYF; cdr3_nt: TGTGCCACCAGTGTTCTGGGAGAAGATACGCAGTATTTT
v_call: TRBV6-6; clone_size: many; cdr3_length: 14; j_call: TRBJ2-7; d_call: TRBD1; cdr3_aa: CASSYLDRDYEQYF; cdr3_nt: TGTGCCAGCAGTTACCTAGACAGGGACTACGAGCAGTACTTC
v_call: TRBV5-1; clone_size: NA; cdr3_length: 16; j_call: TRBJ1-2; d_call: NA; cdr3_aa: CASSPTGTSPNYGYTF; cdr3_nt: TGCGCCAGCAGCCCTACCGGGACATCCCCTAACTATGGCTACACCTTC
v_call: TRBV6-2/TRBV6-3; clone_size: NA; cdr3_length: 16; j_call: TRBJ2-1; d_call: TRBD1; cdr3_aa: CASSSPDRGPYNEQFF; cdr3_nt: TGTGCCAGCAGTTCCCCCGACAGGGGTCCCTACAATGAGCAGTTCTTC
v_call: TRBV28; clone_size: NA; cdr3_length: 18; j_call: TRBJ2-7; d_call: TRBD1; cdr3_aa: CASSFGGAGQGLAYEQYF; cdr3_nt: TGTGCCAGCAGTTTTGGGGGAGCGGGACAGGGCCTCGCCTACGAGCAGTACTTC
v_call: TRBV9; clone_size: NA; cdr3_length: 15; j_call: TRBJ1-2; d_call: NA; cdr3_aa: CASSAFQEVNYGYTF; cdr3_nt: TGTGCCAGCAGCGCCTTTCAGGAGGTTAACTATGGCTACACCTTC
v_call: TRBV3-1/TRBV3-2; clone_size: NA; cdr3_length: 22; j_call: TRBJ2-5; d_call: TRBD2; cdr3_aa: CASSQEGNPGLAGVGSQETQYF; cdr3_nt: TGTGCCAGCAGCCAAGAGGGGAACCCGGGACTAGCGGGAGTAGGTTCCCAAGAGACCCAGTACTTC
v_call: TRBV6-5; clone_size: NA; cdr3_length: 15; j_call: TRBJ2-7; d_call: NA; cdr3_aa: CASSRNRESTYEQYF; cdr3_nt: TGTGCCAGCTCGCGTAACCGGGAGAGTACCTACGAGCAGTACTTC
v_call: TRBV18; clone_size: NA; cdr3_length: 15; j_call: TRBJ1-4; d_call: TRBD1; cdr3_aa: CASSPEQGANEKLFF; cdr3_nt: TGTGCCAGCTCCCCTGAACAGGGGGCGAACGAAAAACTGTTTTTT
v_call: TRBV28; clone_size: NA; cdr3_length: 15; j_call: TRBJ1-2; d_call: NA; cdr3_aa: CASSLPARLLYGYTF; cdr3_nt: TGTGCCAGCAGCCTCCCGGCCCGACTCCTATATGGCTACACCTTC
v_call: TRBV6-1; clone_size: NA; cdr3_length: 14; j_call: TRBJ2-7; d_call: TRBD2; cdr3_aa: CASSEIGGSYEQYF; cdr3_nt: TGTGCCAGCAGTGAAATTGGCGGGAGTTACGAGCAGTACTTC
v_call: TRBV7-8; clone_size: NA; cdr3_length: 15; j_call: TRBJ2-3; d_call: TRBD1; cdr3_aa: CASSFRDSATDTQYF; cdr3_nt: TGTGCCAGCAGCTTCCGGGACAGTGCCACAGATACGCAGTATTTT
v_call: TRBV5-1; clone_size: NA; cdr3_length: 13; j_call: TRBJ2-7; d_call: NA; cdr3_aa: CASSSPGASEQYF; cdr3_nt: TGCGCCAGCAGCTCACCAGGGGCGAGCGAGCAGTACTTC
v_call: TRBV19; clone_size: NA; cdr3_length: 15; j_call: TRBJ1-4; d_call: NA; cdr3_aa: CASSNVDTLNEKLFF; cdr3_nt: TGTGCCAGTAGTAATGTAGACACCTTAAATGAAAAACTGTTTTTT
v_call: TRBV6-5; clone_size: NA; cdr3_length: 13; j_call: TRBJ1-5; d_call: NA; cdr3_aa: CASRRDSNQPQHF; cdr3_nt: TGTGCCAGCAGGAGGGATAGCAATCAGCCCCAGCATTTT
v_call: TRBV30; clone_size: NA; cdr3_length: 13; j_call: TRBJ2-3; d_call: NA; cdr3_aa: CARGQTSTDTQYF; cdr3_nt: TGTGCCAGAGGACAAACTAGCACAGATACGCAGTATTTT
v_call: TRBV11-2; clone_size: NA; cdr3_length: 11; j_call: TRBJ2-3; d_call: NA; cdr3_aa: CASSSGNTQYF; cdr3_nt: TGTGCCAGCAGCTCCGGGAATACGCAGTATTTT
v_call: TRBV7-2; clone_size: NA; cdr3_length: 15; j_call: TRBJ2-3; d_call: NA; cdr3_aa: CASSLGRVGTDTQYF; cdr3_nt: TGTGCCAGCAGCTTAGGCAGGGTCGGCACAGATACGCAGTATTTT
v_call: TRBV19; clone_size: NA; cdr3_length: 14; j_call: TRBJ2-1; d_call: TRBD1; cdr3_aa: CASSIDRDYNEQFF; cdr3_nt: TGTGCCAGTAGTATCGACAGGGATTACAATGAGCAGTTCTTC
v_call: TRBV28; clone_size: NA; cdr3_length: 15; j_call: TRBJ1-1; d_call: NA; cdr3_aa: CASRGGGAMNTEAFF; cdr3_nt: TGTGCCAGCCGCGGGGGGGGCGCGATGAACACTGAAGCTTTCTTT
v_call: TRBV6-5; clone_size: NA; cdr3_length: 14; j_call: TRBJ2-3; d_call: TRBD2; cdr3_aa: CASSRDYSTDTQYF; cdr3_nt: TGTGCCAGCAGTCGGGACTACAGCACAGATACGCAGTATTTT
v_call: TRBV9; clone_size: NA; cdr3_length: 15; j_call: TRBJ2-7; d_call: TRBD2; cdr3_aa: CATGQLAGGCGEQYF; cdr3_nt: TGTGCCACTGGACAGTTAGCGGGAGGGTGTGGCGAGCAGTACTTC
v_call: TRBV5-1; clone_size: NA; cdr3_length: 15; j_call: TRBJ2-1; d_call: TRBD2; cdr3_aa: CASSLGSGRENEQFF; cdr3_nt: TGCGCCAGCAGCTTAGGTAGCGGGAGGGAGAATGAGCAGTTCTTC